This T cell receptor beta chain derives from a study of control samples from healthy donors and cancer patients. This CDR3 contains 15 residues. V was pared by 1 base and J by 9 bases, with 8 bases of the junction left unmatched. Germline V CDR1 and CDR2: LGHDT, YNNKEL (reference sequence). Clones were sequenced by immunoSEQ multiplex PCR, and TCRdb holds only the in-frame ones, with some missing. The data contain tens of thousands of clones, over 85% of them singletons. The clonotype comes from a woman in her fifties or sixties with head and neck cancer. Sequences were obtained from PBMCs. The chain uses TRBV3-1 (or the pseudogene TRBV3-2) and TRBJ1-2; 10 nucleotides agree with TRBD1. CDR3 bases: TGTGCCAGCAGCCAAGGCGCGACAGGGGGCCGGAGCTACACCTTC. Protein product: CASSQGATGGRSYTF.